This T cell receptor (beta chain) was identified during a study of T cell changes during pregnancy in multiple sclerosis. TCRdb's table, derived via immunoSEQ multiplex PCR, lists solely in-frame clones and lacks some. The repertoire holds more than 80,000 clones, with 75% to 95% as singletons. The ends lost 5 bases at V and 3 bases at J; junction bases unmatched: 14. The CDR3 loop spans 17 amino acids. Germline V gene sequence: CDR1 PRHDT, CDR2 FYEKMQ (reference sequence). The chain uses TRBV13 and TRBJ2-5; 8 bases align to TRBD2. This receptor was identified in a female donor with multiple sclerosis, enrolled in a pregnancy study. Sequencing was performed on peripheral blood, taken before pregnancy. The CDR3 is CASSLPITSGNKETQYF. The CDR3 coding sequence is TGTGCCAGCAGCCTCCCCATTACTAGCGGCAATAAAGAGACCCAGTACTTC.